The clone carrying this T cell receptor (beta chain) appeared many times. Its antigen remains unknown. This specimen comes from a study of early T cells in non-severe SARS-CoV-2 infection. Study findings and constraints: Matching results from VDJdb favored anti-spike CD8 responses, leaving private and CD4 specificities undetected.

TCRdb re-analysed the 5' RACE reads in MiXCR, keeping a single row per CDR3 protein. Of about 35,000 distinct CDR3 sequences in the sample, 4.5% to 5% are singletons; the top ten hold 7.9%. Losses at the gene ends were 5 bases for V and 7 bases for J; bases not matched to a gene: 10. The germline gives CDR1 MNHEY, CDR2 SMNVEV (reference sequence). This CDR3 contains 14 residues. Sequenced: whole blood. The rearrangement uses TRBV27 and TRBJ2-7, with 8 bases fitting TRBD1. This clonotype originated in an adult who was a healthcare worker with PCR-confirmed SARS-CoV-2 infection or an uninfected control (not recorded which). The CDR3: CASSGSRGRGEQYF. In nucleotides, the CDR3 is TGTGCCAGCAGTGGCAGCAGGGGGCGCGGGGAGCAGTACTTC.